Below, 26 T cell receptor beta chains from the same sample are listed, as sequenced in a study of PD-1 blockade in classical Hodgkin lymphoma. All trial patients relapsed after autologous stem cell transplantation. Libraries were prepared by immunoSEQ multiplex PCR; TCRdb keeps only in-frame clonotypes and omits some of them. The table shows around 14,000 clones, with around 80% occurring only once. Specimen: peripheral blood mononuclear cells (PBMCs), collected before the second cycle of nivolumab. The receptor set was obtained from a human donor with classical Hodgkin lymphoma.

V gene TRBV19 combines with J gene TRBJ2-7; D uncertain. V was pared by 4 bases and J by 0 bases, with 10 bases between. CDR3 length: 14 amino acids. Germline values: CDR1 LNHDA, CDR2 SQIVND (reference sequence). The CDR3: CASSTVGSSYEQYF. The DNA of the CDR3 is TGTGCCAGTAGTACCGTTGGCAGCTCCTACGAGCAGTACTTC.

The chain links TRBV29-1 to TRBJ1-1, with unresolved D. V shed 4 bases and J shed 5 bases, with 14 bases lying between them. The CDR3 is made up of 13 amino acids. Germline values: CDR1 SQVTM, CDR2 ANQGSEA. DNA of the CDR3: TGCAGCGTTGTGACCAGGAGTGGGACTGAAGCTTTCTTT. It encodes CSVVTRSGTEAFF.

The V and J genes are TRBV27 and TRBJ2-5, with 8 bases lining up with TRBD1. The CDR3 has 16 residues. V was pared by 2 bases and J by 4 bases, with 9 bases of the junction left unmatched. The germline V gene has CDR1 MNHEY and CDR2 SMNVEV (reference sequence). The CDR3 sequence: CASSLLAQGDSETQYF. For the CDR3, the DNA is TGTGCCAGCAGTTTACTGGCACAGGGGGACTCAGAGACCCAGTACTTC.

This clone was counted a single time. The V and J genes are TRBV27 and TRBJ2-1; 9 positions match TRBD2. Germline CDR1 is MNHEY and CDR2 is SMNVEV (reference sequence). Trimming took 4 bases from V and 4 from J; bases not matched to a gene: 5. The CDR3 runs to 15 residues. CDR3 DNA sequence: TGTGCCAGCAGTTCGCCTAGCGGGGTTTACAATGAGCAGTTCTTC. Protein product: CASSSPSGVYNEQFF.

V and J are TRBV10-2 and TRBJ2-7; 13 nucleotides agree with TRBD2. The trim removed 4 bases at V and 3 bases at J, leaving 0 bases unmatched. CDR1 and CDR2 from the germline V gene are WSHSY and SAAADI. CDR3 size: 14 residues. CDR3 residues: CASSGTSGGYEQYF. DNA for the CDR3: TGCGCCAGCAGTGGGACTAGCGGGGGCTACGAGCAGTACTTC.

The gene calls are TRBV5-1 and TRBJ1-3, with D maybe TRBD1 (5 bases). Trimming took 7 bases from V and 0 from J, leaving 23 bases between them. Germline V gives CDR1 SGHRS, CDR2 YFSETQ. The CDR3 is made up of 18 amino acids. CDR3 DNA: TGCGCCAGCTCCTCGACCATAGGGGCGGGTAGCTCTGGAAACACCATATATTTT. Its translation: CASSSTIGAGSSGNTIYF.

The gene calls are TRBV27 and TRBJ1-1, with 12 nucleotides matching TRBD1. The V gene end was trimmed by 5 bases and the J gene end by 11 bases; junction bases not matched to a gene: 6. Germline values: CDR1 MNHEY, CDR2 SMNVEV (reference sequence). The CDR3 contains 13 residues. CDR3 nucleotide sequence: TGTGCCAGCAGTCACGGGACAGGGGGCACGGCTTTCTTT. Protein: CASSHGTGGTAFF.

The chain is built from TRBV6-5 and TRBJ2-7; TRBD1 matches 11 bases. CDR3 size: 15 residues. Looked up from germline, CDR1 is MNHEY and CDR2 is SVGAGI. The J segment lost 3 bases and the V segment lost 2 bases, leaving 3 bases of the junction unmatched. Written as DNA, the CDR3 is TGTGCCAGCAGTTACAGGGACAGGGGGGGCTACGAGCAGTACTTC. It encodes CASSYRDRGGYEQYF.

The CDR3 DNA reads as TGTGCCAGCAGTGAAAGCGGGTCGCACACCGGGGAGCTGTTTTTT. The encoded protein is CASSESGSHTGELFF. The V call is TRBV2, the J call TRBJ2-2; D perhaps matches TRBD2 (6 bases). CDR3 length equals 15 residues. Germline V gene lookup returns CDR1 SNHLY and CDR2 FYNNEI. V shed 2 bases and J shed 3 bases, with 10 bases lying between them.

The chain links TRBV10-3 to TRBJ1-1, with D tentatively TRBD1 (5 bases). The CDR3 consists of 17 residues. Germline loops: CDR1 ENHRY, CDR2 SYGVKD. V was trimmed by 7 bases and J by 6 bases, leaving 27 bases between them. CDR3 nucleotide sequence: TGTGCCATCATCCAGACCCTAGGGGCAGGCCTGGGGGCTGAAGCTTTCTTT. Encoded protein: CAIIQTLGAGLGAEAFF.

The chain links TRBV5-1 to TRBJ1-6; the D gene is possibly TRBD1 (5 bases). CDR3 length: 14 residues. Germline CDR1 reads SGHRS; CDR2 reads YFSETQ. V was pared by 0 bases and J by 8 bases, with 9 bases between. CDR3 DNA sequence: TGCGCCAGCAGCTTGGGGGGCCCGGATTCACCCCTCCACTTT. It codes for CASSLGGPDSPLHF.

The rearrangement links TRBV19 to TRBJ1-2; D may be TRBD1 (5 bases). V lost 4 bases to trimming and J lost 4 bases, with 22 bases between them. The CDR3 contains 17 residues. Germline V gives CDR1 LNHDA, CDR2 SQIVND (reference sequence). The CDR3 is CASSTEAPGKRGYGYTF. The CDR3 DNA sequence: TGTGCCAGTAGTACGGAGGCCCCAGGGAAAAGGGGCTATGGCTACACCTTC.

In DNA, the CDR3 is TGTGCCAGCAGTTCCTTTAACCGGGACAGGGGCCTTCTGAAAGATCAGCCCCAGCATTTT. This translates into CASSSFNRDRGLLKDQPQHF. The chain employs TRBV28 and TRBJ1-5; 10 nucleotides match TRBD1. This CDR3 contains 20 residues. Germline assignment: CDR1 MDHEN and CDR2 SYDVKM. V gave up 4 bases and J gave up 5 bases; unmatched junction bases: 20.

The chain's CDR3 is CASSRQGAQREANYGYTF. CDR3 bases: TGCGCCAGCAGCCGCCAGGGGGCGCAGCGAGAAGCTAACTATGGCTACACCTTC. The J gene is TRBJ1-2, the V gene TRBV4-1; 8 positions match TRBD1. Germline CDR1 is MGHRA and CDR2 is YSYEKL. The CDR3 covers 18 residues. With 4 bases clipped from V and 0 bases from J, the junction kept 13 bases outside the gene matches.

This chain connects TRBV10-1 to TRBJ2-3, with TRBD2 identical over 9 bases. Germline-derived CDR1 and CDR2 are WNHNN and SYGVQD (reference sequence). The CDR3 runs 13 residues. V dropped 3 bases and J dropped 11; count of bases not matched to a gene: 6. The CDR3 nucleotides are TGCGCCAGCAGTGAAGGCGGGGGGGCGCGGCAGTATTTT. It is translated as CASSEGGGARQYF.

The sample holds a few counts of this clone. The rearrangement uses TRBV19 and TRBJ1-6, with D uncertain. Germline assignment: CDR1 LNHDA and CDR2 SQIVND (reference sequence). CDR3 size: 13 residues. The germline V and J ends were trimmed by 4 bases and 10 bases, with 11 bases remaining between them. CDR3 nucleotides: TGTGCCAGTAGTACCTTCGGGAAATCACCCCTCCACTTT. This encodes CASSTFGKSPLHF.

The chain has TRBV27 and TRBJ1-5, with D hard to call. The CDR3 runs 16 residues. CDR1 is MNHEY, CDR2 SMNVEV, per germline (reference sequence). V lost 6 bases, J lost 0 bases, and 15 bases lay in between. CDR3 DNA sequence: TGTGCCAGCAGCTACGGGTCGGGCCATAGCAATCAGCCCCAGCATTTT. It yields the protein CASSYGSGHSNQPQHF.

The CDR3 coding sequence is TGTGCCAGTAGTCCGACCATACAGCCTTTCCAAGAGACCCAGTACTTC. Translated: CASSPTIQPFQETQYF. V and J are TRBV19 and TRBJ2-5; D gene uncertain. Looked up from germline, CDR1 is LNHDA and CDR2 is SQIVND (reference sequence). This CDR3 has 16 residues. Trimming left V 5 bases short and J 1 base short, with 17 bases between. Filled out from reference TRBV19 and TRBJ2-5, the complete variable domain reads DGGITQSPKYLFRKEGQNVTLSCEQNLNHDAMYWYRQDPGQGLRLIYYSQIVNDFQKGDIAEGYSVSREKKESFPLTVTSAQKNPTAFYLCASSPTIQPFQETQYFGPGTRLLVL.

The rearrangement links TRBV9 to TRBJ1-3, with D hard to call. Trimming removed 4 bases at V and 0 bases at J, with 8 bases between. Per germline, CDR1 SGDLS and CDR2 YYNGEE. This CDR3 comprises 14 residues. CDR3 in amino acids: CASSPSNSGNTIYF. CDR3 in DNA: TGTGCCAGCAGCCCCTCGAACTCTGGAAACACCATATATTTT. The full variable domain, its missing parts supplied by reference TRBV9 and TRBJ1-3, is DSGVTQTPKHLITATGQRVTLRCSPRSGDLSVYWYQQSLDQGLQFLIQYYNGEERAKGNILERFSAQQFPDLHSELNLSSLELGDSALYFCASSPSNSGNTIYFGEGSWLTVV.

The CDR3 sequence is CASSQEGRGRETQYF. The CDR3 bases are TGCGCCAGCAGCCAAGAAGGCAGGGGTAGGGAGACCCAGTACTTC. The chain joins TRBV4-1 to TRBJ2-5; D perhaps matches TRBD1 (6 bases). The CDR3 is made up of 15 amino acids. The germline CDR1 and CDR2 sequences are MGHRA and YSYEKL. Trimming took off 0 bases at V and 5 bases at J, with 13 bases between the two ends.

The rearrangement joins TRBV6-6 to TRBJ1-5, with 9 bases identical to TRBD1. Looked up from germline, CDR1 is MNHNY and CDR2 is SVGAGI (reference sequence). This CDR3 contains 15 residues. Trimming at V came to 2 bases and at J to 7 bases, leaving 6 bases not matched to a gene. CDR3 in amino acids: CASSYRDRVGQPQHF. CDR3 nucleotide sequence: TGTGCCAGCAGTTACCGGGACAGGGTTGGCCAGCCCCAGCATTTT.

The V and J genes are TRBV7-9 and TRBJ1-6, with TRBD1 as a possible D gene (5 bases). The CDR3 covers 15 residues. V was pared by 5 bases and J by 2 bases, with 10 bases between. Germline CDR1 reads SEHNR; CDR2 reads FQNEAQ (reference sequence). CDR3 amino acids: CASSTQGTYNSPLHF. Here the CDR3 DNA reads TGTGCCAGCAGCACTCAGGGAACCTATAATTCACCCCTCCACTTT.

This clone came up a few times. DNA for the CDR3: TGTGCCAGCAGCTTAGGAAGGGGTATACGTTCACCCCTCCACTTT. Residues: CASSLGRGIRSPLHF. The chain employs TRBV11-2 and TRBJ1-6, with D possibly being TRBD1 (5 bases). The CDR3 runs to 15 residues. Per the germline V gene, CDR1 is SGHAT and CDR2 is FQNNGV. Trimming cost V 1 base and J 9 bases, with 13 bases left between them.

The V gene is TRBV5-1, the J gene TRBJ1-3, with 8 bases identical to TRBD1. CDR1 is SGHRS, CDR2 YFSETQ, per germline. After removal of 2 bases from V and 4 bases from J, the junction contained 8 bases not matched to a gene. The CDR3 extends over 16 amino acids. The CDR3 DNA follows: TGCGCCAGCAGCTTACAGTCGACAGGGGCAGGAAACACCATATATTTT. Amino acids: CASSLQSTGAGNTIYF.

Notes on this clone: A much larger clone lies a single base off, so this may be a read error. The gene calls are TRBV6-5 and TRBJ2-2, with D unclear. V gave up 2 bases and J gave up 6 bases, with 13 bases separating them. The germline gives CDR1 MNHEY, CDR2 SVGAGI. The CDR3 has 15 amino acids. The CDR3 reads CASSYEEMGAGELFF. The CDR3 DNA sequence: TGTGCCAGCAGTTACGAGGAAATGGGTGCCGGGGAGCTGTTTTTT.

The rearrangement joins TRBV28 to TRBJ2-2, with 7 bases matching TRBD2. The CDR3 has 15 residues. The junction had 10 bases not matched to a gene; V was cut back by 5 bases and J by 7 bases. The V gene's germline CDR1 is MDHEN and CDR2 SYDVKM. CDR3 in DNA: TGTGCCAGCAGTCCGGGGGGACCGAACCACGGGGAGCTGTTTTTT. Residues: CASSPGGPNHGELFF.